A selection of T cell receptor beta chains follows, all from one sample in a study of blood T cells in healthy people across ages. TCRdb used MiXCR to reprocess the 5' RACE reads, holding one entry per CDR3 protein. This repertoire shows approximately 690,000 distinct CDR3 sequences, roughly 50% found once; its top ten account for 30% to 40%. Material for sequencing was blood. The receptor set was obtained from a man in his sixties in good health. Each CDR3 is given with its conserved first and last residue. The D gene is left open where the match is weak. Clone size is given for some rows only: seen once, a few or many times, or a class if the clone is expanded.

>TRBJ2-7|TRBD2|few|TRBV7-2
CASRPAGAPYEQYF
TGTGCCAGCAGACCAGCGGGGGCCCCCTACGAGCAGTACTTC
>TRBJ2-1|NA|NA|TRBV5-1
CASSLMGLKDNEQFF
TGCGCCAGCAGCTTGATGGGGCTGAAGGACAATGAGCAGTTCTTC
>TRBJ2-1|TRBD1|NA|TRBV3-1
CASSLWTGRETQFF
TGTGCCAGCAGCCTCTGGACAGGGAGAGAGACCCAGTTCTTC
>TRBJ2-5|NA|NA|TRBV7-7
CASSPSGSRGETQYF
TGTGCCAGCAGCCCTTCCGGCAGCAGAGGCGAGACCCAGTACTTC
>TRBJ2-5|NA|NA|TRBV4-1
CASSPRTAGSQETLYF
TGCGCCAGCAGCCCACGGACAGCGGGCTCGCAAGAGACCCTGTACTTC
>TRBJ2-3|TRBD2|NA|TRBV2
CASLGDYTDTQYF
TGTGCCAGCTTGGGGGACTACACAGATACGCAGTATTTT
>TRBJ1-2|TRBD1|NA|TRBV2
CASTQGGADYGYTF
TGTGCCAGCACCCAGGGGGGGGCTGACTATGGCTACACCTTC
>TRBJ1-2|TRBD1|NA|TRBV6-5
CASSYISGQEHYGYTF
TGTGCCAGCAGTTACATATCGGGACAGGAACATTATGGCTACACCTTC
>TRBJ2-1|TRBD2|NA|TRBV5-1
CASSLRRTSGDHNEQFF
TGCGCCAGCAGCTTGAGACGGACTAGCGGGGATCACAATGAGCAGTTCTTC
>TRBJ1-2|NA|NA|TRBV12-5
CASGTPLGRSNYGYTF
TGTGCTAGTGGTACCCCGCTAGGGCGGTCTAACTATGGCTACACCTTC
>TRBJ2-7|TRBD1|many|TRBV10-3
CAISDVQGAYEQYF
TGTGCCATCAGTGATGTACAGGGGGCTTACGAGCAGTACTTC
>TRBJ2-7|NA|NA|TRBV3-1
CASSQGPGTASYF
TGTGCCAGCAGCCAAGGGCCAGGGACGGCCTCGTACTTC
>TRBJ2-7|NA|few|TRBV5-4
CASSLGPLEQYF
TGTGCCAGCAGCCTTGGGCCCCTCGAGCAGTACTTC
>TRBJ2-1|NA|NA|TRBV9
CASTFTVGNEQFF
TGTGCCAGCACTTTCACCGTAGGGAATGAGCAGTTCTTC
>TRBJ2-1|NA|NA|TRBV10-3
CAISERLNEQFF
TGTGCCATCAGTGAACGACTAAATGAGCAGTTCTTC
>TRBJ2-7|NA|many|TRBV20-1
CSALQGYEQYF
TGCAGTGCTCTACAGGGCTACGAGCAGTACTTC
>TRBJ2-3|TRBD2|NA|TRBV4-3
CASSHIAGTSGTDTQYF
TGCGCCAGCAGCCATATTGCCGGGACTAGCGGCACAGATACGCAGTATTTT
>TRBJ1-2|TRBD1|NA|TRBV2
CASKGTAPLAYGYTF
TGTGCCAGCAAGGGGACAGCCCCTCTTGCTTATGGCTACACCTTC
>TRBJ2-1|NA|once|TRBV6-1
CASTPPKKTYNEQFF
TGTGCCAGCACCCCCCCAAAAAAAACCTACAATGAGCAGTTCTTC
>TRBJ1-5|TRBD1|NA|TRBV29-1
CSVGEGAGQPQHF
TGCAGCGTTGGGGAGGGGGCGGGTCAGCCCCAGCATTTT
>TRBJ2-1|NA|NA|TRBV7-2
CASGSQGVSYNEQFF
TGTGCCAGCGGTTCTCAGGGCGTCTCCTACAATGAGCAGTTCTTC
>TRBJ2-1|NA|NA|TRBV6-6
CASSYSNLLGTWDEQFF
TGTGCCAGCAGTTACTCGAACTTACTAGGAACCTGGGATGAGCAGTTCTTC
>TRBJ2-3|TRBD2|NA|TRBV3-1
CASSQITGTTLPGDRQYF
TGTGCCAGCAGCCAAATAACCGGGACTACCCTCCCCGGGGATAGGCAGTATTTT
>TRBJ2-5|NA|once|TRBV11-2
CASSLALAAGETQYF
TGTGCCAGCAGCTTAGCACTAGCTGCCGGAGAGACCCAGTACTTC
>TRBJ1-2|NA|NA|TRBV29-1
CSVTRSGTSHCTF
TGCAGCGTTACCCGCTCCGGGACGTCGCACTGCACCTTC
>TRBJ2-2|NA|once|TRBV6-5
CASSLCGQGGAGELFF
TGTGCCAGCAGTTTATGTGGACAAGGAGGGGCCGGGGAGCTGTTTTTT
>TRBJ2-5|TRBD1|many|TRBV20-1
CSADVPGQVETQYF
TGCAGTGCGGACGTACCGGGACAGGTAGAGACCCAGTACTTC
>TRBJ2-1|TRBD2|few|TRBV4-1
CASSSIITGLAAEQFF
TGCGCCAGCAGTTCCATCATTACAGGACTAGCAGCGGAGCAGTTCTTC
>TRBJ1-2|NA|NA|TRBV5-1
CASSLADRTYGYTF
TGCGCCAGCAGCTTGGCTGACAGGACCTATGGCTACACCTTC
>TRBJ2-4|TRBD2|NA|TRBV5-1
CASSRKRSGGGQAAKNIQYF
TGCGCCAGCAGCAGAAAGAGGAGCGGGGGGGGCCAGGCAGCCAAAAACATTCAGTACTTC
>TRBJ1-2|TRBD1|NA|TRBV4-2
CASSQETGVGYGYTF
TGTGCCAGCAGCCAAGAGACAGGGGTTGGCTATGGCTACACCTTC
>TRBJ1-1|TRBD1|NA|TRBV12-3/TRBV12-4
CASSPLTGVKTEAFF
TGTGCCAGCAGTCCGTTGACAGGGGTTAAGACTGAAGCTTTCTTT
>TRBJ2-7|NA|NA|TRBV2
CASSATVNSYEQYF
TGTGCCAGCAGTGCGACTGTAAATTCCTACGAGCAGTACTTC
>TRBJ1-1|NA|NA|TRBV2
CASSPDLNTEAFF
TGTGCCAGCAGCCCCGACCTCAACACTGAAGCTTTCTTT
>TRBJ2-1|TRBD1|once|TRBV12-3/TRBV12-4
CASSLEGALNEQFF
TGTGCCAGCAGTTTAGAGGGGGCGCTTAATGAGCAGTTCTTC
>TRBJ2-5|TRBD2|few|TRBV12-3/TRBV12-4
CASSFIAGPQETQYF
TGTGCCAGCAGTTTTATAGCGGGGCCCCAAGAGACCCAGTACTTC
>TRBJ2-7|NA|NA|TRBV7-9
CASSAGNSYEQYF
TGTGCCAGCAGCGCCGGGAACTCCTACGAGCAGTACTTC
>TRBJ2-5|NA|many|TRBV7-9
CASSSEGETQYF
TGTGCCAGCAGTTCAGAGGGGGAGACCCAGTACTTC
>TRBJ1-4|TRBD1|NA|TRBV2
CASSTDRGHEKLFF
TGTGCCAGCAGTACCGACAGGGGGCATGAAAAACTGTTTTTT
>TRBJ2-5|NA|NA|TRBV7-8
CASSLAEGTQYF
TGTGCCAGCAGCTTAGCGGAGGGGACCCAGTACTTC
>TRBJ1-5|TRBD1|NA|TRBV5-1
CASSLTGQENQPQHF
TGCGCCAGCAGCCTGACAGGGCAAGAGAATCAGCCCCAGCATTTT
>TRBJ2-2|TRBD1|NA|TRBV6-5
CASSYKGAWELFF
TGTGCCAGCAGTTACAAGGGGGCTTGGGAGCTGTTTTTT
>TRBJ1-2|TRBD1|once|TRBV20-1
CSARGQGALRDGYTF
TGCAGTGCTAGAGGCCAGGGGGCCCTCAGAGATGGCTACACCTTC
>TRBJ2-5|NA|NA|TRBV2
CASKSGETRYF
TGTGCCAGCAAATCGGGAGAGACCCGGTACTTC
>TRBJ1-5|NA|few|TRBV5-1
CASSLPAGDNQPQHF
TGCGCCAGCAGCTTGCCGGCAGGGGACAATCAGCCCCAGCATTTT
>TRBJ2-3|NA|few|TRBV5-5
CASSLTLRTSTDTQYF
TGTGCCAGCAGCTTGACTTTACGGACCAGCACAGATACGCAGTATTTT
>TRBJ1-2|NA|NA|TRBV6-5
CASSPKGARGYTF
TGTGCCAGCAGCCCGAAAGGGGCAAGGGGCTACACCTTC
>TRBJ2-6|TRBD1|few|TRBV10-3
CAIHRDRALTGANVLTF
TGTGCCATCCACAGGGACAGGGCCCTTACTGGGGCCAACGTCCTGACTTTC
>TRBJ1-6|NA|NA|TRBV24-1
CAASGTANSPLHF
TGTGCCGCCAGTGGGACGGCCAATTCACCCCTCCACTTT
>TRBJ2-5|TRBD2|NA|TRBV7-9
CASSLGLADLQETQYF
TGTGCCAGCAGCTTGGGACTAGCGGATCTCCAAGAGACCCAGTACTTC